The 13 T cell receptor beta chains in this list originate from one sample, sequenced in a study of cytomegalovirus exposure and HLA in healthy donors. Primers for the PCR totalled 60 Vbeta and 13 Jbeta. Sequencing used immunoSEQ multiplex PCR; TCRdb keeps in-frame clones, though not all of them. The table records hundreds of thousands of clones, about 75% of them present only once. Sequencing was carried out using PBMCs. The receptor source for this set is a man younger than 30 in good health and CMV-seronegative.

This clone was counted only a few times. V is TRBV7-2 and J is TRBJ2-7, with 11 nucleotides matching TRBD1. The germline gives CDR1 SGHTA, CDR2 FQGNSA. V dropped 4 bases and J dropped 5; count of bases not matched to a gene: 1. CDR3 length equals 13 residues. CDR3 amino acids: CASSSDRGHEQYF. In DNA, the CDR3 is TGTGCCAGCAGCTCGGACAGGGGGCACGAGCAGTACTTC.

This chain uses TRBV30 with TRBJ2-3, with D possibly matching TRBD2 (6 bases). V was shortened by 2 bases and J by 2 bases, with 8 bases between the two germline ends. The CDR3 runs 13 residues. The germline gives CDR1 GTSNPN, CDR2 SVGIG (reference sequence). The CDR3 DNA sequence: TGTGCCTGGAGTTGGGGGGTCACAGATACGCAGTATTTT. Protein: CAWSWGVTDTQYF. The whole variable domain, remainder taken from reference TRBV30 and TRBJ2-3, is SQTIHQWPATLVQPVGSPLSLECTVEGTSNPNLYWYRQAAGRGLQLLFYSVGIGQISSEVPQNLSASRPQDRQFILSSKKLLLSDSGFYLCAWSWGVTDTQYFGPGTRLTVL.

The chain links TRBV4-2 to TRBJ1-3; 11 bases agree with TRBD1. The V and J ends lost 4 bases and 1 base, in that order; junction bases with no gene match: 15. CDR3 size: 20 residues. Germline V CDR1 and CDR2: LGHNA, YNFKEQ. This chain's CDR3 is CASSRLGDRGYGRSGNTIYF. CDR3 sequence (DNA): TGTGCCAGCAGCCGACTGGGGGACAGGGGGTATGGAAGGTCTGGAAACACCATATATTTT.

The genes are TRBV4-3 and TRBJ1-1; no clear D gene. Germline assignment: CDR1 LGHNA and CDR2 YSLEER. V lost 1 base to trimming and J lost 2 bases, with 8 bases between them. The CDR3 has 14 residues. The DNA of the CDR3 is TGCGCCAGCAGCCAAGCTCACGGTAACACTGAAGCTTTCTTT. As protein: CASSQAHGNTEAFF.

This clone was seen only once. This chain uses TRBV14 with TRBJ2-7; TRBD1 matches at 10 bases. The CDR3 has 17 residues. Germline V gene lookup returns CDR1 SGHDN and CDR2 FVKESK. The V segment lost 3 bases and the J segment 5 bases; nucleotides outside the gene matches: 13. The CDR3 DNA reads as TGTGCCAGCAGCCAGATGGGACAGGGGAAGCCAGGGAACGAGCAGTACTTC. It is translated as CASSQMGQGKPGNEQYF.

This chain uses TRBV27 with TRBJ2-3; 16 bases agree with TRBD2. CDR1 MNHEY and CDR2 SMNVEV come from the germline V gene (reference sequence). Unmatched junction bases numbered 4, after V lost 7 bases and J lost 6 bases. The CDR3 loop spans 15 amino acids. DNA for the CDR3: TGTGCCAGCATTATGGGACTAGCGGGAGGGGATACGCAGTATTTT. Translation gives CASIMGLAGGDTQYF.

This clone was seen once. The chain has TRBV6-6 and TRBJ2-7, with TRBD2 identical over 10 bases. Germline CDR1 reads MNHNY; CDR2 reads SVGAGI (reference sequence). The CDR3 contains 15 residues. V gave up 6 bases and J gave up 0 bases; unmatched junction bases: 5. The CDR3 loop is CASSLAGVSSYEQYF. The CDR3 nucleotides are TGTGCCAGCAGCCTAGCGGGAGTTTCCTCCTACGAGCAGTACTTC.

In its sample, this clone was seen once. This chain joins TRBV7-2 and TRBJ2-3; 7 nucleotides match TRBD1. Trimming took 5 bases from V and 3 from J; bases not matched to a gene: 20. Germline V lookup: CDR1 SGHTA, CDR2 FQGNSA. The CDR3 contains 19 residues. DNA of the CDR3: TGTGCCAGCAGCCGTTCCGGGACAGTTCTAACGAGCGGTACAGATACGCAGTATTTT. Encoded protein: CASSRSGTVLTSGTDTQYF.

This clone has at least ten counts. This CDR3 reads CASSEEGRRAYEQYF. As DNA, the CDR3 is TGTGCCAGCAGTGAAGAGGGACGGAGGGCCTACGAGCAGTACTTC. The rearrangement links TRBV2 to TRBJ2-7; D is possibly TRBD2 (6 bases). V lost 1 base to trimming and J lost 2 bases, with 12 bases between them. The CDR3 is 15 residues long. Germline values: CDR1 SNHLY, CDR2 FYNNEI. The full variable domain, rest sourced from reference TRBV2 and TRBJ2-7, is EPEVTQTPSHQVTQMGQEVILRCVPISNHLYFYWYRQILGQKVEFLVSFYNNEISEKSEIFDDQFSVERPDGSNFTLKIRSTKLEDSAMYFCASSEEGRRAYEQYFGPGTRLTVT.

As DNA, the CDR3 is TGCGCCAGCAGCCAAGTAGGAGGGCACAATGAGCAGTTCTTC. As protein: CASSQVGGHNEQFF. V and J are TRBV4-1 and TRBJ2-1; TRBD2 is a possible D gene (6 bases). The CDR3 length is 14 residues. Trimming shortened V by 1 base and J by 5 bases, and 9 bases separated the two germline ends. Germline CDR1 reads MGHRA; CDR2 reads YSYEKL.

The CDR3 DNA reads as TGTGCCAGCAGTGATCAAATGGACAGGGGACTCGCCGCAGATACGCAGTATTTT. It yields the protein CASSDQMDRGLAADTQYF. The rearrangement joins TRBV2 to TRBJ2-3; 9 bases fit TRBD1. The V gene end was trimmed by 3 bases and the J gene end by 4 bases; junction bases not matched to a gene: 14. The germline gives CDR1 SNHLY, CDR2 FYNNEI. This CDR3 spans 18 amino acids.

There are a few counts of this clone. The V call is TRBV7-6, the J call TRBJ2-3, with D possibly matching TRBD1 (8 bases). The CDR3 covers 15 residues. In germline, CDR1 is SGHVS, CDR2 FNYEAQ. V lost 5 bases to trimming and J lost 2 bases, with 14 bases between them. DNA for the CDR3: TGTGCCAGCAGCCCCACAGGGGGGGCCACAGATACGCAGTATTTT. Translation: CASSPTGGATDTQYF.

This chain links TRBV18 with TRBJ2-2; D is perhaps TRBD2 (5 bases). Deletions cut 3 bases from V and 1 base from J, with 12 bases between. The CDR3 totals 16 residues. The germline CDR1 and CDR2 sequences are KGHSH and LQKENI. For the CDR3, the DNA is TGTGCCAGCTCACCCACGTCCCGGGGGAACACCGGGGAGCTGTTTTTT. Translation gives CASSPTSRGNTGELFF.